The sequence of this T cell receptor (beta chain) was determined in a study of breast tumors, draining lymph nodes, adjacent tissues. General study results and limits: Compared with lymph nodes, tumors were less diverse; compared with nontumor tissue, more. Data fit most tumor T cells coming from lymph node, expanding in tumor. Luminal-like breast cancer showed significantly higher tumor–nontumor repertoire similarity than basal-like. That most tumor T cells come from lymph nodes remained unproven.

The CDR3 totals 14 residues. Germline-derived CDR1 and CDR2 are DFQATT and SNEGSKA (reference sequence). MiXCR, run by TCRdb on the multiplex PCR reads, gives a single entry per CDR3 protein. The table lists roughly 80,000 distinct CDR3 sequences, approximately 19% of them singletons. A note on this clonotype: Its antigen is undetermined. One junction end disagrees with the germline gene, perhaps due to a read error.

Samples came from axillary lymph nodes draining the breast cancer. V and J are TRBV20-1 and TRBJ2-1; the match to TRBD2 covers 9 bases. The sequenced sample was axillary lymph node tissue. The TCR originated in a female donor with breast cancer. Some clones in this sample may be carry-over from other donors' samples. CDR3 protein: CSAGTSSASNEQSF. The CDR3 nucleotides read TGCAGTGCCGGGACTAGCAGTGCCAGCAATGAGCAGTCCTTC.